The next 22 T cell receptor beta chains were all read from a single sample in a study of CD8+ T cells in alopecia areata. Cutaneous lymph nodes were pooled and cells sorted by CD4, CD8alpha, NKG2D, NKG2ACE and more. TCR sequencing used cDNA made by reverse transcription of extracted RNA. Sequenced by immunoSEQ multiplex PCR; TCRdb stores in-frame clones only, minus some. Singletons are absent from the sample, which has around 290,000 clones. The sample was CD4+ T cells sorted from a lymph node. All receptors derive from a C3H/HeJ mouse with alopecia areata. For this strain, the MHC haplotype corresponds to H2-k.

A remark on this clone: Mouse germline and gene names are used. Sequencing ends 4 residues short of the CDR3 end; the germline J gene provides the rest. The chain employs TRBV29 and TRBJ2-1; 8 bases agree with TRBD2. The CDR3 consists of 14 residues. Germline loops: CDR1 MSHET, CDR2 SYDVDS. CDR3 DNA (partial): TGTGCTAGCAGTTTAGAGGGGGGGGCGCCT. Amino acid sequence: CASSLEGGAP. The whole CDR3 reads CASSLEGGAPEQFF.

About this clone itself: All gene names here are mouse names. With the read ending 4 residues before the CDR3 end, the germline J gene is used to fill in that end. This chain links TRBV5 with TRBJ2-5; 11 bases line up with TRBD2. The CDR3 has 15 residues. Germline CDR1 and CDR2: LGHNA and YNLKQL (reference sequence). This CDR3 is CASSQATGGVDTQYF. The part of the CDR3 DNA that was read is TGTGCCAGCAGCCAAGCGACTGGGGGGGTGGAC.

This clone has a handful of counts. Gene names follow the mouse nomenclature. Read coverage stops 4 residues before the CDR3 terminus; the germline J gene supplies the remainder. Distinct nucleotide sequences in the sample also encode this CDR3. The V and J genes are TRBV1 and TRBJ2-7; 12 bases map to TRBD2. CDR1 and CDR2 (germline): NSQYPW, LRSPGD (reference sequence). The CDR3 is made up of 14 amino acids. CDR3 sequence: CTCSARDWGDEQYF. The DNA read from the CDR3 is TGCACCTGCAGTGCACGGGACTGGGGGGAT.

This clone has only a few counts. Genes and germline are mouse. Incomplete CDR3 DNA: TGTGCCAGCAAACAAGGGTGGGCT. It translates to CASKQGWA. The whole CDR3 reads CASKQGWAEQFF. This chain connects TRBV19 to TRBJ2-1; D remains unclear. The CDR3 goes on 4 residues after the read ends, and that part is filled in from the germline J gene. This CDR3 spans 12 amino acids. The germline gives CDR1 FNHDT, CDR2 SITEND (reference sequence).

Comment on this clone: Germline and genes: mouse. Read coverage stops 4 residues before the CDR3 terminus; the germline J gene supplies the remainder. The chain is built from TRBV13-2 and TRBJ1-2, with 12 bases that match TRBD1. The CDR3 consists of 18 residues. V lost 0 bases and J lost 4; bases outside the gene matches: 10. The germline V gene encodes CDR1 NNHNN and CDR2 SYGAGS (reference sequence). CDR3 bases read: TGTGCCAGCGGTGATGCCAAATCCGGGACAGGGGGCAGCTCC. Its protein is CASGDAKSGTGGSS. The complete CDR3 protein is CASGDAKSGTGGSSDYTF.

As concerns this clone: Gene names and germline match the mouse. Sequencing ends 4 residues short of the CDR3 end; the germline J gene provides the rest. This chain connects TRBV31 to TRBJ2-3, with 14 bases lining up with TRBD2. The germline CDR1 and CDR2 sequences are GKSSPN and SITVG. CDR3 length equals 16 residues. Unmatched junction bases numbered 3, after V lost 2 bases and J lost 2 bases. CDR3 DNA, as far as it was read: TGTGCCTGGAGTACGGGACTGGGGGGGCCTGCAGAA. Amino acid sequence: CAWSTGLGGPAE. The CDR3 reads in full as CAWSTGLGGPAETLYF.

This clone showed up just a few times. The genes and germline here are from mouse. The read comes to an end 4 residues before the CDR3 does, leaving the germline J gene to fill in the end. The same CDR3 can be traced to other DNA sequences in this sample. The chain recombines TRBV19 with TRBJ1-2; a weak D match, TRBD1 (6 bases). The germline gives CDR1 FNHDT, CDR2 SITEND (reference sequence). Trimming cost V 2 bases and J 0 bases, with 11 bases left between them. This CDR3 is built from 15 residues. The CDR3 protein is CASSIRDNANSDYTF. The sequenced part of the CDR3 DNA is TGTGCCAGCAGTATTCGGGACAATGCAAACTCC.

Notes on this clone: Gene names refer to mouse genes. The read ends 4 residues shy of where the CDR3 ends; the end is completed using the germline J gene. The V and J genes are TRBV13-1 and TRBJ2-1; 7 bases are shared with TRBD1. There are 15 residues in the CDR3. The V gene end was trimmed by 2 bases and the J gene end by 1 base; junction bases not matched to a gene: 3. Germline-derived CDR1 and CDR2 are NSHNY and SYGAGN. The CDR3 region is CASSEETGNYAEQFF. The sequenced part of the CDR3 DNA is TGTGCCAGCAGTGAAGAGACAGGGAACTATGCT.

This clone was seen a few times. The listed genes are named as in mouse. The DNA ends 4 residues before the CDR3 does, and the rest of the CDR3 is filled in from the germline J gene. V is TRBV31 and J is TRBJ1-2; no firm D call. There are 13 residues in the CDR3. Germline loops: CDR1 GKSSPN, CDR2 SITVG. The V and J ends lost 4 bases and 0 bases respectively, with 9 bases between them. The covered CDR3 bases are TGTGCCTGGAAGATGGGTGCAAACTCC. Amino acids: CAWKMGANS. The CDR3 as a whole reads CAWKMGANSDYTF. Drawing the rest from reference TRBV31 and TRBJ1-2, the complete variable domain is AQTIHQWPVAEIKAVGSPLSLGCTIKGKSSPNLYWYWQATGGTLQQLFYSITVGQVESVVQLNLSASRPKDDQFILSTEKLLLSHSGFYLCAWKMGANSDYTFGSGTRLLVI.

In its sample, this clone was seen a few times. Gene names are mouse gene names. The CDR3 end lies 4 residues beyond the end of the read and is filled in from the germline J gene. This chain connects TRBV31 to TRBJ2-1; 8 positions match TRBD1. The CDR3 length is 13 residues. Germline V gives CDR1 GKSSPN, CDR2 SITVG. The part of the CDR3 DNA that was read is TGTGCCTGGAGTCTACAGGGGGAGGCT. Protein product: CAWSLQGEA. The CDR3 in its entirety is CAWSLQGEAEQFF. Full variable domain (outside the CDR3, taken from reference TRBV31 and TRBJ2-1): AQTIHQWPVAEIKAVGSPLSLGCTIKGKSSPNLYWYWQATGGTLQQLFYSITVGQVESVVQLNLSASRPKDDQFILSTEKLLLSHSGFYLCAWSLQGEAEQFFGPGTRLTVL.

This clone has a handful of counts. Gene and germline names: mouse. The CDR3 goes on 4 residues after the read ends, and that part is filled in from the germline J gene. Other nucleotide sequences in the sample specify the same CDR3. The V and J genes are TRBV5 and TRBJ2-7; tentatively, D is TRBD1 (6 bases). Germline V CDR1 and CDR2: LGHNA, YNLKQL (reference sequence). The CDR3 is made up of 13 amino acids. The part of the CDR3 DNA that was read is TGTGCCAGCAGCCAAGAAGGGGGAGAT. As protein: CASSQEGGD. The CDR3 in its entirety is CASSQEGGDEQYF.

This clone was counted between two and nine times. The genes and germline here are from mouse. Coverage ceases 4 residues before the CDR3 finishes, and the germline J gene fills in the end. Additional DNA sequences in this sample encode the identical CDR3. V gene TRBV13-1 combines with J gene TRBJ2-2; 9 bases align to TRBD1. Germline V lookup: CDR1 NSHNY, CDR2 SYGAGN. Losses at the gene ends were 3 bases for V and 4 bases for J; bases not matched to a gene: 4. This CDR3 has 15 residues. CDR3: CASSGTGGGTGQLYF. CDR3 DNA, as far as it was read: TGTGCCAGCAGTGGTACAGGGGGCGGCACCGGG.

To note about this clone: The gene names given are mouse names. With the read ending 4 residues before the CDR3 end, the germline J gene is used to fill in that end. The gene calls are TRBV19 and TRBJ2-4; TRBD2 matches at 11 bases. CDR3 length: 14 residues. Germline V gene sequence: CDR1 FNHDT, CDR2 SITEND (reference sequence). The CDR3 region is CASSMGLGENTLYF. The CDR3 DNA, read in part, is TGTGCCAGCAGTATGGGACTGGGGGAGAAC.

For this clone: Gene names and germline match the mouse. The read gets to within 4 residues of the CDR3 end, and the germline J gene fills in the rest. The sample carries other DNA sequences with the same CDR3. This rearrangement joins TRBV1 to TRBJ2-7; D gene uncertain. This CDR3 region has 11 residues. The germline V and J ends were trimmed by 3 bases and 3 bases, with 3 bases remaining between them. The germline V gene encodes CDR1 NSQYPW and CDR2 LRSPGD (reference sequence). CDR3 DNA (partial): TGCACCTGCAGTGCCCACTAT. As protein: CTCSAHY. The CDR3 as a whole reads CTCSAHYEQYF.

This clone has only a few counts. Genes and germline come from the mouse. Coverage ceases 4 residues before the CDR3 finishes, and the germline J gene fills in the end. The chain joins TRBV13-3 to TRBJ2-1, with TRBD1 matching 12 bases. Germline CDR1 and CDR2: NNHDY and SYVADS. CDR3 size: 14 residues. The CDR3 loop reads CASNRDRGRAEQFF. Partial CDR3 DNA: TGTGCCAGCAACCGGGACAGGGGGCGAGCT.

This clone was detected only a few times. Germline and genes: mouse. The CDR3 extends 4 residues past the end of the read, so its final part is completed from the germline J gene. This sequence joins TRBV19 and TRBJ2-3; perhaps TRBD1 as D (6 bases). Per germline, CDR1 FNHDT and CDR2 SITEND (reference sequence). Trimming took 0 bases from V and 0 from J, leaving 8 bases between them. CDR3 length: 15 residues. The CDR3 loop reads CASSIEGVSAETLYF. CDR3 DNA (partial): TGTGCCAGCAGTATAGAGGGGGTTAGTGCAGAA.

This clone has more than one count but fewer than ten. Germline and genes: mouse. Sequencing ends 4 residues short of the CDR3 end; the germline J gene provides the rest. This chain uses TRBV5 with TRBJ2-7, with a weak D call TRBD1 (5 bases). The ends were cut back, 0 bases at V and 0 bases at J, with 9 bases in the middle. Germline CDR1 reads LGHNA; CDR2 reads YNLKQL (reference sequence). CDR3 length equals 15 residues. The covered CDR3 bases are TGTGCCAGCAGCCAAGAAGGGGAGAGCTCCTAT. It codes for CASSQEGESSY. In full, the CDR3 reads CASSQEGESSYEQYF.

This clone was recorded at least ten times. Gene names are mouse gene names. The sequenced fragment ends 4 residues before the CDR3 boundary, so the rest is inferred from the germline J gene. The chain is built from TRBV13-3 and TRBJ1-1; 7 nucleotides match TRBD1. The germline V gene encodes CDR1 NNHDY and CDR2 SYVADS. This CDR3 contains 13 residues. With 3 bases clipped from V and 1 base from J, the junction kept 0 bases outside the gene matches. The CDR3 loop is CASSGTGNTEVFF. The sequenced part of the CDR3 DNA is TGTGCCAGCAGTGGGACAGGGAACACA.

This clone was counted only a few times. Each gene name is a mouse one. The sequenced fragment ends 4 residues before the CDR3 boundary, so the rest is inferred from the germline J gene. The chain combines TRBV13-1 with TRBJ2-2, with D perhaps matching TRBD1 (5 bases). Germline lookup yields CDR1 NSHNY and CDR2 SYGAGN. This CDR3 is built from 16 residues. Trimming removed 0 bases at V and 3 bases at J, with 12 bases between. The covered CDR3 bases are TGTGCCAGCAGTGATGCGGGCAGGGATGACACCGGG. This encodes CASSDAGRDDTG. The entire CDR3 protein is CASSDAGRDDTGQLYF.

This clone turned up a few times. Gene names follow the mouse nomenclature. CDR3 amino acids: CASSLSGTGESPLYF. The part of the CDR3 DNA that was read is TGTGCCAGCAGCCTCTCCGGGACAGGGGAATCGCCC. The genes are TRBV5 and TRBJ1-6; 10 bases line up with TRBD1. Sequencing ends 3 residues short of the CDR3 end; the germline J gene provides the rest. TRBJ1-6 is sorted into the ORF group, with uncertain function. In germline, CDR1 is LGHNA, CDR2 YNLKQL (reference sequence). After removal of 4 bases from V and 10 bases from J, the junction contained 7 bases not matched to a gene. The CDR3 runs 15 residues.

Remarks on this clone: Gene names are the mouse ones. The read is 4 residues too short to cover the CDR3 end, so that end is filled in from the germline J gene. The chain recombines TRBV5 with TRBJ2-2, with 11 bases that match TRBD2. V shed 3 bases and J 3 bases; nucleotides not matched to a gene: 3. Germline CDR1 is LGHNA and CDR2 is YNLKQL (reference sequence). The CDR3 covers 16 residues. This CDR3 is CASSQPGLGDTGQLYF. The covered CDR3 bases are TGTGCCAGCAGCCAGCCGGGACTGGGGGACACCGGG.

On this clone itself: The genes are named according to mouse. Sequencing ends 4 residues short of the CDR3 end; the germline J gene provides the rest. The chain carries TRBV13-1 and TRBJ1-2, with TRBD1 identical over 9 bases. CDR3 length: 14 amino acids. Germline trimming cut 5 bases from V and 4 bases from J; bases unmatched to any gene: 6. Germline CDR1 NSHNY, CDR2 SYGAGN. Partial CDR3 DNA: TGTGCCAGCAGCGCCACAGGGGGCCCCTCC. It translates to CASSATGGPS. The entire CDR3 sequence reads CASSATGGPSDYTF.